The clone carrying this TCR beta chain showed up many times. Antigen specificity is unknown. Unique molecular identifiers tagged individual cDNA molecules. TCRdb re-called the 5' RACE reads with MiXCR, one entry per CDR3 protein. The repertoire holds about 31,000 distinct CDR3 sequences, with approximately 5% as singletons. This record belongs to a study of early T cells in non-severe SARS-CoV-2 infection. Study-level points and caveats: There was a bias toward anti-spike CD8 responses in VDJdb matching, which missed private and CD4 specificities.

Looked up from germline, CDR1 is DFQATT and CDR2 is SNEGSKA (reference sequence). With V trimmed by 2 bases and J by 0 bases, 0 bases remained unmatched. The CDR3 extends over 13 amino acids. This rearrangement joins TRBV20-1 to TRBJ1-1; 7 nucleotides align to TRBD1. This clonotype originated in an adult who was a healthcare worker with PCR-confirmed SARS-CoV-2 infection or an uninfected control (not recorded which). Sequencing was performed on whole blood. In nucleotides, the CDR3 is TGCAGTGCTAGACAGGGGGTGAACACTGAAGCTTTCTTT. Its protein product is CSARQGVNTEAFF.